The sequence of this T cell receptor beta chain was determined in a study of beta chain features in type 1 diabetes. Researchers reported sorting CD4+ naive, central memory, regulatory and stem cell-like memory cells via CD45RO/CCR7/CD25/CD127/CD95/CD27. Study-wide findings and caveats: Within patients, naive, central memory and Treg TCRB repertoires seemed more similar than within healthy donors.

The CDR3 has 15 amino acids. Per the germline V gene, CDR1 is ENHRY and CDR2 is SYGVKD. The V end lost 4 bases, the J end lost 3 bases, and 16 bases lay between the germline ends. Since all of the isolated RNA was reverse transcribed, expressed TCRB transcripts were what got sequenced. Naive, central memory and regulatory T cell samples averaged roughly 3.5 million immunoSEQ reads each. Here immunoSEQ multiplex PCR was the method, and the copy in TCRdb shows in-frame clones only, minus some. Seen here are about 930,000 clones, 17% observed once, and the top ten hold 0.023%. This clone was picked up a small number of times. As yet, its antigen is unknown.

The specimen was naive CD4+ T cells from blood. The TCR was taken from a woman under 30 in good health. V gene TRBV10-3 combines with J gene TRBJ2-7; D might be TRBD2 (6 bases). This CDR3 reads CAISVRDSLFYEQYF. The CDR3 DNA follows: TGTGCCATCAGTGTCCGGGACTCGCTGTTCTACGAGCAGTACTTC.